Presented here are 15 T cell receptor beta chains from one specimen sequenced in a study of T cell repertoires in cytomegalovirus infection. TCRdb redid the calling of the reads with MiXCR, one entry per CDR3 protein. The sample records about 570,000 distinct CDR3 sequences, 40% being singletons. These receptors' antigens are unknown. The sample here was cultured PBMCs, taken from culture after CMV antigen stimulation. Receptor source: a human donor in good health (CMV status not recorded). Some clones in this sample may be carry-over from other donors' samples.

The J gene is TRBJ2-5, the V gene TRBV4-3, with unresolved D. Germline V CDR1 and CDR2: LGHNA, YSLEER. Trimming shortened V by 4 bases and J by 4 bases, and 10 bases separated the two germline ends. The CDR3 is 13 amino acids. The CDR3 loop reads CASSPLTGETQYF. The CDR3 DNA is TGCGCCAGCAGCCCCCTTACGGGAGAGACCCAGTACTTC.

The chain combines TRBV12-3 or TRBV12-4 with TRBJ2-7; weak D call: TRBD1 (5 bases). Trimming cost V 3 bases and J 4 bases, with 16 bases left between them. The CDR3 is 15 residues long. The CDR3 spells CASSFLLVGEYEQYF. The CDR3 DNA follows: TGTGCCAGCAGTTTTCTGCTAGTAGGGGAATACGAGCAGTACTTC.

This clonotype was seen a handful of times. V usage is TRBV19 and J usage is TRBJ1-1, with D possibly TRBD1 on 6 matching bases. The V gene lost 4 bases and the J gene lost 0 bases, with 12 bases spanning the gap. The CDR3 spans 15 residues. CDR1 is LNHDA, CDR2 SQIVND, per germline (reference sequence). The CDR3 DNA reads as TGTGCCAGTAGTAAGAGGGGGGCCATGAACACTGAAGCTTTCTTT. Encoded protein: CASSKRGAMNTEAFF.

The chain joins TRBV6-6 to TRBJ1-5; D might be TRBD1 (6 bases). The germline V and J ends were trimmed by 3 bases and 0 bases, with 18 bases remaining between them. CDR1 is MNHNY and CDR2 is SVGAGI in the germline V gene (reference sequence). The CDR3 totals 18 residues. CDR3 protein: CASSYFGQDSYSNQPQHF. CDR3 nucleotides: TGTGCCAGCAGTTATTTCGGTCAGGACAGTTATAGCAATCAGCCCCAGCATTTT.

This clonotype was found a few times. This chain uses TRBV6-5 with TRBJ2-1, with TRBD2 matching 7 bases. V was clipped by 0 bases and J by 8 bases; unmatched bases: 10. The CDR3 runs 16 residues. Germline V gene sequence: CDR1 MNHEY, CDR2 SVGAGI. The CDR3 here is CASSYSTSWRVDEQFF. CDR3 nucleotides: TGTGCCAGCAGTTACTCGACTAGCTGGAGGGTCGATGAGCAGTTCTTC.

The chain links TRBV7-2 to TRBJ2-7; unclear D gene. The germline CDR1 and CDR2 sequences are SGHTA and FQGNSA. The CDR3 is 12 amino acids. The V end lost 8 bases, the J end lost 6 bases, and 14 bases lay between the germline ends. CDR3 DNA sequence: TGTGCCAGCTCCCGACCCGGGTCCGAGCAGTACTTC. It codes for CASSRPGSEQYF.

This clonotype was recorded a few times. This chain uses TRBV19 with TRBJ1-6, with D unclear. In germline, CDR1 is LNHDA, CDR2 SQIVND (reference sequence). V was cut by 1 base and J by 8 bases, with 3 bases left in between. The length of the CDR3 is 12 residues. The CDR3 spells CASSIADSPLHF. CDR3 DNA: TGTGCCAGTAGTATAGCAGATTCACCCCTCCACTTT.

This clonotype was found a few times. In DNA, the CDR3 is TGTGCCAGTAGCTGGGCGAGCTGGACCAACACCGGGGAGCTGTTTTTT. It encodes CASSWASWTNTGELFF. V is TRBV19 and J is TRBJ2-2, with D unresolved. The CDR3 consists of 16 residues. Deletions cut 6 bases from V and 2 bases from J, with 16 bases between. Germline CDR1 is LNHDA and CDR2 is SQIVND (reference sequence).

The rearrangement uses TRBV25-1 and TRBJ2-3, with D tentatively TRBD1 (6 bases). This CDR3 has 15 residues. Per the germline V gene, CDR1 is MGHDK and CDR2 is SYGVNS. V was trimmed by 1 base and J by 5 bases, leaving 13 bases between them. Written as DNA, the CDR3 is TGTGCCAGCAGTGAATTTTGGGGGCCCCTAGATACGCAGTATTTT. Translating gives CASSEFWGPLDTQYF.

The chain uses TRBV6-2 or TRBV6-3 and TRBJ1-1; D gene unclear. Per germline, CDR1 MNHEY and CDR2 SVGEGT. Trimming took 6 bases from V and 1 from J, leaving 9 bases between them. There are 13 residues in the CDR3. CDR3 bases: TGTGCCAGCAGGGAACAGACGAACACTGAAGCTTTCTTT. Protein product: CASREQTNTEAFF.

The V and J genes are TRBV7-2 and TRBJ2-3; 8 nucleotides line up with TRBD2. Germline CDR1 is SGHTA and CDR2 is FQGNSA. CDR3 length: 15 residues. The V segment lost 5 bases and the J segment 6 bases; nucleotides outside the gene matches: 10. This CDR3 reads CASSPEAGGADTQYF. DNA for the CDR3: TGTGCCAGCAGCCCAGAGGCGGGAGGAGCTGATACGCAGTATTTT.

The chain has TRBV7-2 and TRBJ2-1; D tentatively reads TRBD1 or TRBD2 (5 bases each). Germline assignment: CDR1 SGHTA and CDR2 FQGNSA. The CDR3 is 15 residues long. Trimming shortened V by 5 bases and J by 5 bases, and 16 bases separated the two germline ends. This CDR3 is CASSRFRESNNEQFF. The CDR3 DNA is TGTGCCAGCAGCCGTTTCAGGGAGTCCAACAATGAGCAGTTCTTC.

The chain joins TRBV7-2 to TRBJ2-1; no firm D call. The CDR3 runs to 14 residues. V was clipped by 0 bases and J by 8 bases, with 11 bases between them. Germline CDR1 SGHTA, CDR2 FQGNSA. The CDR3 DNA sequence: TGTGCCAGCAGCTTAGCGCATTTAGTTTATGAGCAGTTCTTC. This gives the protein CASSLAHLVYEQFF.

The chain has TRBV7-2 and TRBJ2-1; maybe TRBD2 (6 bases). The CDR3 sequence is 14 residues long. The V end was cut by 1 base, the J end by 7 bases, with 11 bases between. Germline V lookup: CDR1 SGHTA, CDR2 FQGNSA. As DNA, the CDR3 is TGTGCCAGCAGCTTAGTGGAGGGGTGGAATGAGCAGTTCTTC. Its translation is CASSLVEGWNEQFF.

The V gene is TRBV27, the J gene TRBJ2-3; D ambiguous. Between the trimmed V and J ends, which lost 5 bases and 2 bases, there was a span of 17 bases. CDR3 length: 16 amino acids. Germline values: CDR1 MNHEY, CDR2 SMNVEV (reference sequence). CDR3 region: CASSPRMGLTTDTQYF. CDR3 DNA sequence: TGTGCCAGCAGTCCTCGTATGGGCCTGACCACAGATACGCAGTATTTT.